The following is a TCR beta chain sequence with its context. The CDR3 has 16 residues. The V end lost 4 bases, the J end lost 1 base, and 16 bases lay between the germline ends. Germline V gives CDR1 LNHDA, CDR2 SQIVND (reference sequence). This sample is part of a study of T cells in tuberculosis. Cells were sorted from thawed PBMC rested overnight and stained with GMM-loaded CD1B tetramer, viability dye and anti-CD3. CD1B tetramers were loaded with Rhodococcus equi-derived C32 glucose monomycolate. From each donor, some 100,000 tetramer-negative cells were sorted. Repertoires were generated with immunoSEQ multiplex PCR, while TCRdb's copy carries only in-frame clones and drops some. Of about 58,000 clones in the sample, 88% were seen once.

This sequence originates from an adult woman with latent tuberculosis. The sample comprised CD1b-GMM tetramer-negative cells sorted from PBMCs. This sequence joins TRBV19 and TRBJ1-1; D possibly corresponds to TRBD1 (6 bases). CDR3 bases: TGTGCCAGTAGTACCGATCACAGGGAGGGGAACACTGAAGCTTTCTTT. Translated: CASSTDHREGNTEAFF.